The rows below give T cell receptor beta chains drawn from one sample of a study of blood T cells in healthy people across ages. Each CDR3 protein gets one entry after TCRdb re-called the 5' RACE reads with MiXCR. The data contain about 1.4 million distinct CDR3 sequences, approximately 59% of them seen just once; the ten biggest clones take up about 6.3%. Sequenced input: blood. Receptors originate from a man aged 18 to 35 in good health. The CDR3 runs from the conserved cysteine through the conserved F or W. Each record gives: clone size, D gene, CDR3 length, V gene, J gene, CDR3 protein, CDR3 DNA. The D gene is left open where the match is weak. Size tells how often a clone was seen (once, few, many) or the class of an expanded clone, and some rows leave it out.

few	TRBD1	14	TRBV12-3/TRBV12-4	TRBJ2-3	CASSLTGGIDTQYF	TGTGCCAGCAGTTTGACAGGGGGCATAGATACGCAGTATTTT
.	.	16	TRBV9	TRBJ2-7	CASSATAPASFYEQYF	TGTGCCAGCAGCGCGACCGCTCCTGCTTCGTTCTACGAGCAGTACTTC
once	.	15	TRBV20-1	TRBJ2-4	CSANGTPKPYNIQYF	TGCAGTGCAAATGGGACTCCTAAACCCTACAACATTCAGTACTTC
few	TRBD1	14	TRBV20-1	TRBJ2-7	CSARETGGGYEQYF	TGCAGTGCTAGGGAAACAGGGGGCGGGTACGAGCAGTACTTC
.	.	14	TRBV6-5	TRBJ2-3	CASSYLGHTDTQYF	TGTGCCAGCAGTTACCTGGGCCACACAGATACGCAGTATTTT
few	TRBD1	13	TRBV10-3	TRBJ2-1	CAISEDRDNEQFF	TGTGCCATCAGTGAGGACAGGGACAATGAGCAGTTCTTC
.	.	14	TRBV10-3	TRBJ2-7	CAISDWAGWYEQYF	TGTGCCATCAGTGACTGGGCAGGATGGTACGAGCAGTACTTC
.	.	15	TRBV29-1	TRBJ2-2	CSGMVADSNTGELFF	TGCAGCGGGATGGTAGCGGACTCTAACACCGGGGAGCTGTTTTTT
.	TRBD2	16	TRBV3-1	TRBJ2-3	CASSPRGAGGADTQYF	TGTGCCAGCAGCCCTCGGGGCGCGGGGGGGGCAGATACGCAGTATTTT
.	TRBD1	14	TRBV28	TRBJ1-2	CASRILQGAGGYTF	TGTGCCAGCAGAATACTGCAGGGGGCAGGTGGCTACACCTTC